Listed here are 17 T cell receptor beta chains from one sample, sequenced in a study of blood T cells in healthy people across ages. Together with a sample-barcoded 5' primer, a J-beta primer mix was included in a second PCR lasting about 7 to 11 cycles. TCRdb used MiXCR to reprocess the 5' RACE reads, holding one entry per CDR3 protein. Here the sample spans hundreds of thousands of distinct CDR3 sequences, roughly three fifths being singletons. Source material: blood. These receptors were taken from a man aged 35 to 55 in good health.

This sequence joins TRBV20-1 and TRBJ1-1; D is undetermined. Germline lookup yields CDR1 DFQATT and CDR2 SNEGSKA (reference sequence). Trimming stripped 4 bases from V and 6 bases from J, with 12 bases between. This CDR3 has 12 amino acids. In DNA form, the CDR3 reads TGCAGTGCTATTGGGGATAGGGCTGAAGCTTTCTTT. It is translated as CSAIGDRAEAFF.

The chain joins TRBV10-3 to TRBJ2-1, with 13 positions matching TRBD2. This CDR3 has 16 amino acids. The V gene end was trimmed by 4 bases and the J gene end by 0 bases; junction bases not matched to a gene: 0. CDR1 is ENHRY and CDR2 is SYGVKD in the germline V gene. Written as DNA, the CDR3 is TGTGCCATCAGTGGACTAGCGGGGGGCTCCTACAATGAGCAGTTCTTC. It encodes CAISGLAGGSYNEQFF.

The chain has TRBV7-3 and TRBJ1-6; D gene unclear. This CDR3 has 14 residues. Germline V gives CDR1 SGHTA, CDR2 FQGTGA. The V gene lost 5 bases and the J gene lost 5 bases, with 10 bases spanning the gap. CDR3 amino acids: CASSAAGDNSPLHF. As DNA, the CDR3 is TGTGCCAGCAGCGCCGCAGGAGATAATTCACCCCTCCACTTT.

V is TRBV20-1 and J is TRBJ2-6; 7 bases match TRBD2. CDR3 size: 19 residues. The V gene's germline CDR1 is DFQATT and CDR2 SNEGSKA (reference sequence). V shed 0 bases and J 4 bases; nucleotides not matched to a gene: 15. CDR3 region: CSAREPVGRGISGANVLTF. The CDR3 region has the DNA TGCAGTGCTAGAGAGCCCGTAGGGAGGGGAATATCCGGGGCCAACGTCCTGACTTTC.

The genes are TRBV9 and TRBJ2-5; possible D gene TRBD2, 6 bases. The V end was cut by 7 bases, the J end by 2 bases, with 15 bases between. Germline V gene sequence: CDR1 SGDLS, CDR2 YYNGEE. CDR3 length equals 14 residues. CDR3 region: CASGGAGSQETQYF. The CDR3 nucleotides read TGTGCCAGCGGCGGGGCGGGATCACAAGAGACCCAGTACTTC.

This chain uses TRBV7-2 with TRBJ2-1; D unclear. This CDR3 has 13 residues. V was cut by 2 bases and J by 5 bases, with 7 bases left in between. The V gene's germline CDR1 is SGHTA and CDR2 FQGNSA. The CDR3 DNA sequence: TGTGCCAGCAGCTTACCCCAAAACAATGAGCAGTTCTTC. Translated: CASSLPQNNEQFF.

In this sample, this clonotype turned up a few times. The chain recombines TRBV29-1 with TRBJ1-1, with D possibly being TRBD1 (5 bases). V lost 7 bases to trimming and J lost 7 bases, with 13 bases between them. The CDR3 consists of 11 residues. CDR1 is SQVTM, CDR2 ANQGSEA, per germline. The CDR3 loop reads CSGEGLSEAFF. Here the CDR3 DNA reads TGCAGCGGCGAGGGACTGAGTGAAGCTTTCTTT.

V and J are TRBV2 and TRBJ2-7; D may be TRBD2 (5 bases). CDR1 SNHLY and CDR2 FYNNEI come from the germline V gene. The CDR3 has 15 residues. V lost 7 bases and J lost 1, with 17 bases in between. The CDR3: CASKGLTSASYEQYF. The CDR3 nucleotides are TGTGCCAGCAAAGGACTTACCAGCGCATCCTACGAGCAGTACTTC. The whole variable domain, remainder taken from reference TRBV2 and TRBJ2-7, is EPEVTQTPSHQVTQMGQEVILRCVPISNHLYFYWYRQILGQKVEFLVSFYNNEISEKSEIFDDQFSVERPDGSNFTLKIRSTKLEDSAMYFCASKGLTSASYEQYFGPGTRLTVT.

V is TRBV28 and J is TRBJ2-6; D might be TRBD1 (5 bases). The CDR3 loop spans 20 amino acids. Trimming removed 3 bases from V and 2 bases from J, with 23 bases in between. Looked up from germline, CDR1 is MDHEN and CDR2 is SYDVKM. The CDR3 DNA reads TGTGCCAGCAGTTTGGTCGGTCTAGGCAGGGTGTCCGCTGGGGCCAACGTCCTGACTTTC. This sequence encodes CASSLVGLGRVSAGANVLTF.

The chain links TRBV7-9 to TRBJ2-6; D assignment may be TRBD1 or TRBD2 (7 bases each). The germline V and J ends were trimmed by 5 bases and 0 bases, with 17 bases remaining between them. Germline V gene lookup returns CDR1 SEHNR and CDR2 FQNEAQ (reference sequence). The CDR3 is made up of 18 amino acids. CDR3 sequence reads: CASSHRQGGASGANVLTF. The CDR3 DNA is TGTGCCAGCAGCCACCGACAGGGAGGGGCCTCTGGGGCCAACGTCCTGACTTTC.

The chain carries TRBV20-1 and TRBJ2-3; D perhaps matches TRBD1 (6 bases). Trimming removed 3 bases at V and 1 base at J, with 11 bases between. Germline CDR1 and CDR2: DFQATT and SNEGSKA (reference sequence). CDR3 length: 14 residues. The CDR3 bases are TGCAGTGCTAGGCGCGCAGGGGGCACAGATACGCAGTATTTT. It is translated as CSARRAGGTDTQYF.

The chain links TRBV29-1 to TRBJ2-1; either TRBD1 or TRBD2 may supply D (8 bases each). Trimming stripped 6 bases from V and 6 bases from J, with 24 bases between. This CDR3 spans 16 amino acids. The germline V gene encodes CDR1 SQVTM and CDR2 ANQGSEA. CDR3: CSVPRGPGGVGNEQFF. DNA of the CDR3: TGCAGCGTCCCCAGGGGGCCCGGGGGGGTTGGCAATGAGCAGTTCTTC.

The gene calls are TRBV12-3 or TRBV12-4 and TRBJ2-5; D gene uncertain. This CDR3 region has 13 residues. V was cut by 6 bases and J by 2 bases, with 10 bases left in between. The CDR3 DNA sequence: TGTGCCAGCAGCGGACCGATACAAGAGACCCAGTACTTC. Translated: CASSGPIQETQYF.

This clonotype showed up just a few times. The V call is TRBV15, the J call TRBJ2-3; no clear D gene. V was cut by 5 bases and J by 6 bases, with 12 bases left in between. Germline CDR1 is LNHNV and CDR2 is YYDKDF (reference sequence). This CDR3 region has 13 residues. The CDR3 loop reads CATSLDLPDTQYF. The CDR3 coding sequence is TGTGCCACCAGCCTAGATCTACCGGATACGCAGTATTTT.

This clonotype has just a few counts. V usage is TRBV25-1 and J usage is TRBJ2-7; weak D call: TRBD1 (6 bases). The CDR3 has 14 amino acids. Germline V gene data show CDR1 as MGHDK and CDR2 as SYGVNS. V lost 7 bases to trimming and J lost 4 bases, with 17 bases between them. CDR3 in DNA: TGTGCCAGCATTAAGGGGGATCCTCCTTACGAGCAGTACTTC. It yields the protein CASIKGDPPYEQYF.

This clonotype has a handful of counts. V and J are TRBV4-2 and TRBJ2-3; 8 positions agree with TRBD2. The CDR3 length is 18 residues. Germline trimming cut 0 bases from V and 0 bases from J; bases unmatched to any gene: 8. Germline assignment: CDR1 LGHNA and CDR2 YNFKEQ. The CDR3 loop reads CASSQEGRASGSTDTQYF. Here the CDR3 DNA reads TGTGCCAGCAGCCAAGAAGGAAGGGCTAGCGGGAGCACAGATACGCAGTATTTT.

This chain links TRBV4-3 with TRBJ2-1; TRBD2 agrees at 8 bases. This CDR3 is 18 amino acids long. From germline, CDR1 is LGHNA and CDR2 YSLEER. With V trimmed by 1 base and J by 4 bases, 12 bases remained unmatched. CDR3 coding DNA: TGCGCCAGCAGCCAAGTAGCTGCGGGAGGCCCCGTATACAATGAGCAGTTCTTC. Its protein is CASSQVAAGGPVYNEQFF.